A single TCR beta chain is shown here with its context. Its antigen is as yet unknown. The data stem from a study of T cells expressing NK-cell markers. Across the whole study: Underlying the TCR beta repertoires were sorted CD3+CD56+NKG2C+, CD3+CD56+NKG2C- and CD3+CD56-NKG2C+ T cells. HCMV serostatus: seven of eight sequenced donors positive, one negative.

This CDR3 has 14 residues. Germline CDR1 reads SGHTA; CDR2 reads FQGTGA. A 5'RACE template switching approach incorporating UMIs was used to make TCR beta cDNA. TCRdb re-called the 5' RACE reads, yielding one record per CDR3 amino acid sequence without DNA. This table lists 550,000 to 600,000 distinct CDR3 sequences. Study-wide findings and caveats: What remained unclear was the HCMV specificity of expanded NKG2C+ T cell clones.

This rearrangement joins TRBV7-3 to TRBJ2-3; TCRdb's assignment of TRBD2 cannot be checked, as there is no DNA. The origin of this receptor is a man between 18 and 29 years old in good health. Sequencing was done on a sample of blood T cells: a sorted CD56 or NKG2C T cell subset, CD4+ or CD8+ T cells, or bulk PBMC T cells (not recorded which). The CDR3 loop is CASSSGDSGDTQYF.